The 17 T cell receptor beta chains in this list originate from one sample, sequenced in a study of shared clonotypes between healthy human individuals. Some clones are missing from TCRdb's copy, which holds only in-frame ones; the method was immunoSEQ multiplex PCR. The sample carries approximately 440,000 clones, 77% recorded once. Material: PBMCs. The source of these receptors is a woman aged 40 to 50 in good health. Some clones in this sample may be carry-over from other donors' samples.

This chain links TRBV29-1 with TRBJ2-7, with D perhaps being TRBD1 or TRBD2 (5 bases each). Trimming left V 4 bases short and J 3 bases short, with 16 bases between. CDR1 is SQVTM and CDR2 is ANQGSEA in the germline V gene. CDR3 length: 14 amino acids. This CDR3 reads CSVGFWGRIYEQYF. The DNA for the CDR3 is TGCAGCGTTGGCTTTTGGGGACGGATCTACGAGCAGTACTTC.

The rearrangement links TRBV28 to TRBJ2-4; TRBD1 aligns across 7 bases. CDR1 and CDR2 (germline): MDHEN, SYDVKM. The V segment lost 0 bases and the J segment 3 bases; nucleotides outside the gene matches: 8. The CDR3 has 17 amino acids. CDR3 loop: CASSLWKGGIGKNIQYF. The DNA of the CDR3 is TGTGCCAGCAGTTTATGGAAAGGGGGCATCGGCAAAAACATTCAGTACTTC.

Remarks on this clone: The junction and the germline gene differ at one end; a read error may be behind it. The chain employs TRBV30 and TRBJ1-5, with unresolved D. This CDR3 contains 16 residues. Germline CDR1 reads GTSNPN; CDR2 reads SVGIG (reference sequence). The CDR3, as DNA: TGTGCCTGGAATGTACAGTCCGGTACCTACAATCAGCCCAAGCATTTT. Translated: CAWNVQSGTYNQPKHF.

The rearrangement links TRBV2 to TRBJ2-3; the D is unclear. The CDR3 runs to 14 residues. V gave up 7 bases and J gave up 2 bases, with 13 bases separating them. Germline loops: CDR1 SNHLY, CDR2 FYNNEI. The CDR3 sequence is CASKQIMNTDTQYF. In DNA, the CDR3 is TGTGCCAGCAAACAGATAATGAACACAGATACGCAGTATTTT.

CDR3 DNA: TGTGCCAGCAGTTTAGGACAGGGCTTCGTTAATGAGCAGTTCTTC. Translating it yields CASSLGQGFVNEQFF. V is TRBV28 and J is TRBJ2-1, with 8 bases identical to TRBD1. The V gene end was trimmed by 2 bases and the J gene end by 7 bases; junction bases not matched to a gene: 7. CDR1 is MDHEN, CDR2 SYDVKM, per germline. The CDR3 has 15 residues.

The gene calls are TRBV7-2 and TRBJ1-2, with D hard to call. V lost 2 bases and J lost 8, with 12 bases in between. The CDR3 loop spans 13 amino acids. Germline CDR1 and CDR2: SGHTA and FQGNSA. The CDR3 region has the DNA TGTGCCAGCAGCTTAACTGTGTGGGAGGGCTACACCTTC. Its translation: CASSLTVWEGYTF.

On this clone: This may arise from a read error, as a much more abundant clone is one base away. This same CDR3 is encoded by further DNA sequences in the sample. The chain links TRBV5-1 to TRBJ2-3; 11 bases align to TRBD2. This CDR3 is 17 amino acids long. Germline V CDR1 and CDR2: SGHRS, YFSETQ. The CDR3 spells CASSSLAGGGSTDTQYF. The CDR3 coding sequence is TGCGCCAGTAGCTCCCTAGCGGGAGGAGGGAGCACAGATACGCAGTATTTT.

The DNA of the CDR3 is TGTGCCAGCCGGACTAGCGGGATCTACAATGAGCAGTTCTTC. It translates to CASRTSGIYNEQFF. This chain joins TRBV18 and TRBJ2-1; 12 bases fit TRBD2. V gave up 8 bases and J gave up 3 bases; unmatched junction bases: 2. Germline V gives CDR1 KGHSH, CDR2 LQKENI. This CDR3 comprises 14 residues.

V usage is TRBV30 and J usage is TRBJ2-3, with a tentative D call TRBD2 (6 bases). The V and J ends lost 0 bases and 2 bases respectively, with 12 bases between them. Germline CDR1 reads GTSNPN; CDR2 reads SVGIG (reference sequence). The CDR3 length is 15 residues. In DNA, the CDR3 is TGTGCCTGGAGTGTAAGTAGCGGAACCACAGATACGCAGTATTTT. Translating it yields CAWSVSSGTTDTQYF.

The J gene is TRBJ2-4, the V gene TRBV6-1; maybe TRBD1 (6 bases). The CDR3 covers 15 residues. CDR1 is MNHNS, CDR2 SASEGT, per germline. V was pared by 4 bases and J by 9 bases, with 19 bases between. In nucleotides, the CDR3 is TGTGCCAGCAGTGGAACACAGGGACGCATAGGCATTCAGTACTTC. Translated, it gives CASSGTQGRIGIQYF.

This chain links TRBV28 with TRBJ2-4; D possibly corresponds to TRBD1 (5 bases). Trimming removed 6 bases from V and 6 bases from J, with 15 bases in between. Germline loops: CDR1 MDHEN, CDR2 SYDVKM. The CDR3 loop spans 14 amino acids. The CDR3 protein is CASSPPTDTNIQYF. The CDR3 region has the DNA TGTGCCAGCAGCCCTCCGACAGATACAAACATTCAGTACTTC.

The gene calls are TRBV6-1 and TRBJ1-1; D is possibly TRBD1 (6 bases). Trimming pared 7 bases from V and 1 base from J, leaving 13 bases between. The CDR3 length is 14 residues. The germline gives CDR1 MNHNS, CDR2 SASEGT. The CDR3 spells CASKERTENTEAFF. The DNA for the CDR3 is TGTGCCAGCAAAGAGAGGACAGAGAACACTGAAGCTTTCTTT.

The rearrangement links TRBV4-1 to TRBJ2-6; 8 nucleotides align to TRBD1. The ends lost 0 bases at V and 0 bases at J; junction bases unmatched: 4. CDR1 is MGHRA, CDR2 YSYEKL, per germline. This CDR3 has 18 amino acids. CDR3 region: CASSQDDRGASGANVLTF. As DNA, the CDR3 is TGCGCCAGCAGCCAAGATGACAGGGGTGCCTCTGGGGCCAACGTCCTGACTTTC.

The genes are TRBV7-6 and TRBJ2-5; either TRBD1 or TRBD2 may supply D (5 bases each). This CDR3 spans 15 amino acids. V lost 1 base and J lost 5, with 14 bases in between. Germline CDR1 is SGHVS and CDR2 is FNYEAQ. CDR3 sequence (DNA): TGTGCCAGCAGCTTAGTTGGGGGACCCTGGGAGACCCAGTACTTC. Protein: CASSLVGGPWETQYF.

This clone has a handful of counts. V is TRBV15 and J is TRBJ1-3, with unresolved D. The CDR3 runs to 16 residues. Trimming took 1 base from V and 0 from J, leaving 10 bases between them. CDR1 is LNHNV and CDR2 is YYDKDF in the germline V gene (reference sequence). The CDR3 coding sequence is TGTGCCACCAGCAGAGCCTTTCGGAGCTCTGGAAACACCATATATTTT. Translated: CATSRAFRSSGNTIYF.

The CDR3 region has the DNA TGTGCCAGCAGCGTAATCCCGGGAGATAATGAAAAACTGTTTTTT. It specifies CASSVIPGDNEKLFF. The gene calls are TRBV9 and TRBJ1-4; D gene ambiguous. The V end lost 1 base, the J end lost 4 bases, and 11 bases lay between the germline ends. Germline loops: CDR1 SGDLS, CDR2 YYNGEE. The CDR3 extends over 15 amino acids.

V and J are TRBV27 and TRBJ2-6; 7 nucleotides match TRBD1. The CDR3 is 18 amino acids. The germline V gene encodes CDR1 MNHEY and CDR2 SMNVEV (reference sequence). V shed 2 bases, J shed 0 bases, and the junction held 7 bases outside the gene matches. CDR3 region: CASSLRDRSLSGANVLTF. The CDR3 DNA follows: TGTGCCAGCAGTTTAAGGGACAGATCCCTCTCTGGGGCCAACGTCCTGACTTTC. Looking up the rest from reference TRBV27 and TRBJ2-6 gives the full variable domain: EAQVTQNPRYLITVTGKKLTVTCSQNMNHEYMSWYRQDPGLGLRQIYYSMNVEVTDKGDVPEGYKVSRKEKRNFPLILESPSPNQTSLYFCASSLRDRSLSGANVLTFGAGSRLTVL.